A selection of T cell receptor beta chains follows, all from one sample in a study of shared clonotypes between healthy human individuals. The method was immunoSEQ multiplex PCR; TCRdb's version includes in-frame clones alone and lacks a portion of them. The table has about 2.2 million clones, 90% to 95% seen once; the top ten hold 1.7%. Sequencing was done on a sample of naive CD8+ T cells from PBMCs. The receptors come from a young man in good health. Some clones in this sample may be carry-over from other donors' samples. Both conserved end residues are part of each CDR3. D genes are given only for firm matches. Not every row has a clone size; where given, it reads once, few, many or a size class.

CATSSRVIDYEQYF,TGTGCCACCAGCAGCAGGGTGATCGACTACGAGCAGTACTTC,14,-,TRBV15,-,TRBJ2-7
CASREAMARYEQYF,TGTGCCAGCAGGGAAGCAATGGCACGCTACGAGCAGTACTTC,14,-,TRBV2,-,TRBJ2-7
CSVEGGAPETQYF,TGCAGCGTTGAAGGCGGGGCCCCGGAGACCCAGTACTTC,13,-,TRBV29-1,-,TRBJ2-5
CASSLIGGNYEQYF,TGTGCCAGCAGCTTAATTGGCGGGAATTACGAGCAGTACTTC,14,-,TRBV13,-,TRBJ2-7
CASSLTVADTQYF,TGTGCCAGCAGCCTAACGGTCGCAGATACGCAGTATTTT,13,-,TRBV7-3,once,TRBJ2-3
CASSPGALSYEQYF,TGTGCCAGCAGCCCGGGGGCCCTCTCCTACGAGCAGTACTTC,14,-,TRBV9,-,TRBJ2-7
CASSVVSAGELFF,TGTGCCAGCAGCGTAGTAAGTGCCGGGGAGCTGTTTTTT,13,-,TRBV9,once,TRBJ2-2
CASSQGAGLGYDEQFF,TGTGCCAGCAGCCAAGGGGCGGGACTAGGCTACGATGAGCAGTTCTTC,16,TRBD2,TRBV4-2,-,TRBJ2-1
CASSSFVGQGSTEAFF,TGTGCCAGCAGTTCCTTTGTCGGGCAGGGATCCACTGAAGCTTTCTTT,16,-,TRBV27,-,TRBJ1-1
CASRRTSGISYNEQFF,TGTGCCAGCAGGCGGACTAGCGGTATTTCCTACAATGAGCAGTTCTTC,16,TRBD2,TRBV27,-,TRBJ2-1
CASSSRERGGYEQYF,TGTGCCAGCAGCTCCCGTGAAAGGGGAGGGTACGAGCAGTACTTC,15,TRBD2,TRBV5-6,-,TRBJ2-7
CASSWDGSISGNTIYF,TGTGCCAGCAGCTGGGACGGATCCATCTCTGGAAACACCATATATTTT,16,-,TRBV9,-,TRBJ1-3
CASSLGGQREGYTF,TGTGCCAGCAGCTTAGGGGGACAGAGGGAGGGCTACACCTTC,14,TRBD1,TRBV7-9,once,TRBJ1-2
CASSLGTDYGYTF,TGTGCCAGCAGCCTGGGGACGGACTATGGCTACACCTTC,13,-,TRBV5-4,-,TRBJ1-2
CASSSRTSGRVYNEQFF,TGTGCCAGCAGCTCGCGGACTAGCGGGAGGGTCTACAATGAGCAGTTCTTC,17,-,TRBV21-1,-,TRBJ2-1
CASSQAGFWADLNTEAFF,TGCGCCAGCAGCCAGGCAGGGTTCTGGGCCGATTTGAACACTGAAGCTTTCTTT,18,-,TRBV4-1,-,TRBJ1-1
CASGTGGLNQPQHF,TGTGCCAGCGGGACAGGGGGCCTCAATCAGCCCCAGCATTTT,14,TRBD1,TRBV6-1,-,TRBJ1-5
CASTNVGHEQYF,TGTGCCAGCACTAATGTAGGCCACGAGCAGTACTTC,12,-,TRBV7-9,-,TRBJ2-7